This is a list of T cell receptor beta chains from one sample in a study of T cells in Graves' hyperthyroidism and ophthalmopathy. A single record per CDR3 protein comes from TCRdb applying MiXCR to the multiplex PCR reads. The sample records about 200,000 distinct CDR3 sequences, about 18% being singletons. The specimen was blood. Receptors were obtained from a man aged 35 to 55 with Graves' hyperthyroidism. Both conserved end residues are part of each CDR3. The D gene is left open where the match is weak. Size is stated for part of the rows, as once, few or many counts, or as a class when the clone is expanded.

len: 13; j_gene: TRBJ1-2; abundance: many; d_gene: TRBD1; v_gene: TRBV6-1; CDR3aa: CASIARDSYGYTF; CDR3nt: TGTGCCAGCATCGCCAGGGACAGCTATGGCTACACCTTC
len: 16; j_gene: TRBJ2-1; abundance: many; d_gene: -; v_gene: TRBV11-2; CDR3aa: CASSLAWDGFYNEQFF; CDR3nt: TGTGCCAGCAGCTTAGCTTGGGACGGATTCTACAATGAGCAGTTCTTC
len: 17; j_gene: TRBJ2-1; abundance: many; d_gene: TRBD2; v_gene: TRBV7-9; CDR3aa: CASSSPQGGGADNEQFF; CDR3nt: TGTGCCAGCAGCTCCCCCCAGGGCGGGGGGGCGGACAATGAGCAGTTCTTC
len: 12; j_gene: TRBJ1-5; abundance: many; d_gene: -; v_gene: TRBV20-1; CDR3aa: CSASIQRQPQHF; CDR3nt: TGCAGTGCCAGTATTCAGCGACAGCCCCAGCATTTT
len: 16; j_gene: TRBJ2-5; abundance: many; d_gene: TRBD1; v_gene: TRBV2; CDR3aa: CASGDRGDRLIETQYF; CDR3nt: TGTGCCAGCGGGGACAGGGGCGATCGTTTAATAGAGACCCAGTACTTC
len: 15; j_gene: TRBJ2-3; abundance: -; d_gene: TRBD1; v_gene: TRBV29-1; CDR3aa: CSVGTLQGATDTQYF; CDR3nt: TGCAGCGTTGGAACCCTACAGGGGGCCACAGATACGCAGTATTTT
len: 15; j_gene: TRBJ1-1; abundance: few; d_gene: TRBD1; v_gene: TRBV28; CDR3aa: CASNPTTGARTEAFF; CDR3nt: TGTGCCAGCAACCCCACGACAGGGGCAAGGACTGAAGCTTTCTTT
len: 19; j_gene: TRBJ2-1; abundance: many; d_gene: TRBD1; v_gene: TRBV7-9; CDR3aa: CASSFIRGQGVSSYNEQFF; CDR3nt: TGTGCCAGCAGCTTCATTAGGGGACAGGGGGTGAGCTCCTACAATGAGCAGTTCTTC
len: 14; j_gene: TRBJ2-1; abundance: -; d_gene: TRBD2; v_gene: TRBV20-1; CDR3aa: CSALTSGVKGEQFF; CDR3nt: TGCAGTGCTCTGACTAGCGGGGTAAAGGGTGAGCAGTTCTTC
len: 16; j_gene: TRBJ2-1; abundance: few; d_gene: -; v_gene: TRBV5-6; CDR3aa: CASSGRVPESYNEQFF; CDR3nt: TGTGCCAGCAGCGGTCGGGTCCCTGAGTCCTACAATGAGCAGTTCTTC
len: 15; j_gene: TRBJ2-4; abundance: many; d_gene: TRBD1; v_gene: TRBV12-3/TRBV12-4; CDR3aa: CASSKGQGAKNIQYF; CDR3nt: TGTGCCAGCAGTAAAGGACAGGGGGCCAAAAACATTCAGTACTTC
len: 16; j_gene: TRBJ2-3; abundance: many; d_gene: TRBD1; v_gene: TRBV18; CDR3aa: CASSPPGGHHTDTQYF; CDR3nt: TGTGCCAGCTCACCGCCAGGGGGCCACCACACAGATACGCAGTATTTT
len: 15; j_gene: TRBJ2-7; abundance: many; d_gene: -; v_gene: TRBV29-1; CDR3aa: CSVPNVTIPGDEQYF; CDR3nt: TGCAGCGTTCCAAATGTAACGATACCTGGGGACGAGCAGTACTTC
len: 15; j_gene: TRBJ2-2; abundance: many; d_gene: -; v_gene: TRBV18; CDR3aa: CASSPVRGGTGELFF; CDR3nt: TGTGCCAGCTCACCTGTCCGGGGCGGCACCGGGGAGCTGTTTTTT
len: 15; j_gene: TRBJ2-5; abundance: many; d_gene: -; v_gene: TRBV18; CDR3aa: CASSQQKPDQETQYF; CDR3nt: TGTGCCAGCTCACAGCAAAAACCTGACCAAGAGACCCAGTACTTC
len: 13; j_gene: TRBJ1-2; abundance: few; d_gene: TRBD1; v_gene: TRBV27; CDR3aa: CASSPGQGMYYTF; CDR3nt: TGTGCCAGCAGTCCGGGACAGGGAATGTACTACACCTTC
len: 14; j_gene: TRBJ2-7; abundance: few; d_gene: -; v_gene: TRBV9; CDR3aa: CASSVGTFTYEQYF; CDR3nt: TGTGCCAGCAGCGTAGGGACTTTTACCTACGAGCAGTACTTC
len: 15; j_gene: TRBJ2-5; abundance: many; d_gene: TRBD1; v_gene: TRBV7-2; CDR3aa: CASSSWTGLTETQYF; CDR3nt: TGTGCCAGCAGCAGCTGGACAGGGCTAACGGAGACCCAGTACTTC
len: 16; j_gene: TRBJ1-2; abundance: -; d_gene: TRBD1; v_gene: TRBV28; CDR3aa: CASSSPGQGGPYGYTF; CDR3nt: TGTGCCAGCAGCTCCCCAGGGCAGGGGGGACCCTATGGCTACACCTTC
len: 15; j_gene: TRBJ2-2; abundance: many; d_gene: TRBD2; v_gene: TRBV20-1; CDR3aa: CSARDPAGDTGELFF; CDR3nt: TGCAGTGCTAGAGATCCAGCGGGGGACACCGGGGAGCTGTTTTTT
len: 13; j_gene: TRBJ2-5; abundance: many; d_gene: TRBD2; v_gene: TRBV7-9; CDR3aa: CASSPRGLETQYF; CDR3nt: TGTGCCAGCAGCCCGCGGGGGTTGGAGACCCAGTACTTC
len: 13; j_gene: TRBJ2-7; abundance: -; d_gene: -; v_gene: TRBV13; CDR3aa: CASSIGRDYEQYF; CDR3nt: TGTGCCAGCAGCATCGGACGGGACTACGAGCAGTACTTC
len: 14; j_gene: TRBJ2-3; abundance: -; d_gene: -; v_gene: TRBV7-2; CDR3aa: CASSFSPGTDTQYF; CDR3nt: TGTGCCAGCAGCTTTAGCCCCGGCACAGATACGCAGTATTTT
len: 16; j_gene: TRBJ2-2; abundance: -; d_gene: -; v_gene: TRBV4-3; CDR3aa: CASSQAYPESAGELFF; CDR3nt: TGCGCCAGCAGCCAAGCCTACCCCGAGTCGGCCGGGGAGCTGTTTTTT
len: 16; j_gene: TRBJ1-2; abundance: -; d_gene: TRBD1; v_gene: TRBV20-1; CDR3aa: CSARDPRQGAGYGYTF; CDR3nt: TGCAGTGCTAGAGACCCCCGACAGGGGGCTGGATATGGCTACACCTTC
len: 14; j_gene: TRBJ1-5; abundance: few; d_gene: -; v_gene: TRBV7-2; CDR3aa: CASIRDQFNRPQHF; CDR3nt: TGTGCCAGCATCCGAGACCAATTCAATCGGCCCCAGCATTTT
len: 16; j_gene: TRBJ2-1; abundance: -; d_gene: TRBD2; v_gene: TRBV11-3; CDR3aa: CASSSPLLAGEGEQFF; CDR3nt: TGTGCCAGCAGCTCCCCCTTGTTAGCGGGAGAGGGTGAGCAGTTCTTC
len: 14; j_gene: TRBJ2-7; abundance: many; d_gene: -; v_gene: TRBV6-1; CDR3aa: CASHRGTPAYEQYF; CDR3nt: TGTGCCAGCCATAGAGGGACACCAGCCTACGAGCAGTACTTC
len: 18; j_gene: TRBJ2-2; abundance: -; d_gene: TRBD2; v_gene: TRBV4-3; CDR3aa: CASSQDFPSGVNTGELFF; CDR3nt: TGCGCCAGCAGCCAAGATTTCCCTAGCGGGGTGAACACCGGGGAGCTGTTTTTT
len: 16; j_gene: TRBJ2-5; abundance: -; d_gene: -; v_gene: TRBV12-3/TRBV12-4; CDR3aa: CASMGGKLSYQETQYF; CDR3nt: TGTGCCAGCATGGGTGGAAAGTTGTCATACCAAGAGACCCAGTACTTC
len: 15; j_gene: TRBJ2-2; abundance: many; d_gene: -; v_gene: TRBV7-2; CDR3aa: CASSLATGYTGELFF; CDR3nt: TGTGCCAGCAGCCTAGCGACAGGGTACACCGGGGAGCTGTTTTTT
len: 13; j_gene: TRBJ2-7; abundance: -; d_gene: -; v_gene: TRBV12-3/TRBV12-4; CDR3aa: CASGEDSNYEQYF; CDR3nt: TGTGCCAGCGGTGAGGACAGCAACTACGAGCAGTACTTC
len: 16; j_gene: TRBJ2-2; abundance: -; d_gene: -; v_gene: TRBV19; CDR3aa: CASSMARSASTGELFF; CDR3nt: TGTGCCAGTAGTATGGCACGGTCGGCCAGCACCGGGGAGCTGTTTTTT
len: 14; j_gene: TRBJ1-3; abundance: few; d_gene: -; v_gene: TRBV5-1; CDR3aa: CASSLATGGNTIYF; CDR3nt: TGCGCCAGCAGCTTGGCGACAGGAGGAAACACCATATATTTT
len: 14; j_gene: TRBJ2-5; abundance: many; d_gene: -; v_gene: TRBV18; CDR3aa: CASSPGLYQETQYF; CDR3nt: TGTGCCAGCTCACCAGGACTGTACCAAGAGACCCAGTACTTC
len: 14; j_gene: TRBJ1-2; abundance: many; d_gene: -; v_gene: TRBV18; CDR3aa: CASSPGSDMAGYTF; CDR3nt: TGTGCCAGCTCACCGGGGAGTGACATGGCTGGCTACACCTTC
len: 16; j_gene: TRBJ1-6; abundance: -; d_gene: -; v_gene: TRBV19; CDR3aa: CATSPEAWVWNSPLHF; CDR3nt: TGTGCCACCTCCCCTGAGGCCTGGGTTTGGAATTCACCCCTCCACTTT
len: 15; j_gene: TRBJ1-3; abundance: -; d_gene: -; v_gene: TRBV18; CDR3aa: CASSPQQGSGNTIYF; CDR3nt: TGTGCCAGCTCACCACAACAGGGAAGTGGAAACACCATATATTTT
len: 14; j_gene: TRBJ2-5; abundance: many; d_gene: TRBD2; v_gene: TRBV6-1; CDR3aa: CASSLGGAGETQYF; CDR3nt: TGTGCCAGCAGCTTGGGAGGGGCTGGAGAGACCCAGTACTTC
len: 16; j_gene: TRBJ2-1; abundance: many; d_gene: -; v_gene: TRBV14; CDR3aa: CASSQERFWGNNEQFF; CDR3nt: TGTGCCAGCAGCCAAGAAAGGTTCTGGGGGAACAATGAGCAGTTCTTC
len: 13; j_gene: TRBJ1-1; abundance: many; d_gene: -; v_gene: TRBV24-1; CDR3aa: CATSGPGGTEAFF; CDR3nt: TGTGCCACCAGTGGACCGGGGGGAACTGAAGCTTTCTTT